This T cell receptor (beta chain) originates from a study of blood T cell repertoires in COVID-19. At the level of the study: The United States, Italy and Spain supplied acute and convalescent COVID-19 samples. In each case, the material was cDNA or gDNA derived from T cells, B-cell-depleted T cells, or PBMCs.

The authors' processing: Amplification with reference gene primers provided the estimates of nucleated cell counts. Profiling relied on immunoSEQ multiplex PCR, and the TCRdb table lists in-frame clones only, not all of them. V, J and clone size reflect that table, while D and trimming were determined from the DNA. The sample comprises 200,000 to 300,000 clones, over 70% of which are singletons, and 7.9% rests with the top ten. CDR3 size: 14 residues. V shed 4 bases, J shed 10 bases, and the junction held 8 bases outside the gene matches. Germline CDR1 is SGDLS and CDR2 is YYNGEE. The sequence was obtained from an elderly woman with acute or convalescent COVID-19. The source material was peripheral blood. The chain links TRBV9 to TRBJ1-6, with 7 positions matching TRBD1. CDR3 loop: CASSLLTGKSPLHF. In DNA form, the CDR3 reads TGTGCCAGCAGCCTCCTGACAGGGAAGTCACCCCTCCACTTT.